Sequencing of this T cell receptor beta chain was carried out in a study of neurological immune-mediated disorders. Findings of the study overall: Sharing of CDR3 amino acid sequences among expanded clones across subjects was absent, suggesting private repertoires in all groups. Healthy controls had more TCR clonal expansion than multiple sclerosis, which showed the least, whereas HTLV-1-associated myelopathy showed the most.

The healthy controls volunteered at a blood bank in Maryland, USA. The cDNA was produced through 5'RACE with 10-nucleotide random UMIs. TCRdb reanalysed the 5' RACE reads using MiXCR and keeps one entry per CDR3 protein. The data contain tens of thousands of distinct CDR3 sequences, about a tenth of them seen just once; the ten biggest clones take up about 1.8%. Concerning this clonotype: As yet, its antigen is unknown.

This CDR3 spans 14 amino acids. Trimming removed 4 bases at V and 2 bases at J, with 12 bases between. CDR1 is SQVTM and CDR2 is ANQGSEA in the germline V gene. This receptor was taken from a man in his forties in good health. This chain joins TRBV29-1 and TRBJ1-5; D remains unclear. Source material: PBMCs. The CDR3 nucleotides read TGCAGCGTTGGAGGTTTGGTTGGCAATCAGCCCCAGCATTTT. This gives the protein CSVGGLVGNQPQHF.